This TCR beta chain was identified in a study of post-analysis software for immune sequencing data. Study details: In terms of disease course, relapsing-remitting, secondary progressive and progressive-relapsing multiple sclerosis were included.

This clonotype was found a few times. Its target is not known. Points from the study as a whole: Samples made in the same batch grouped tightly together by F measure. Compared with controls, patients had more of about five TRBV segments, including TRBV5-6, TRBV5-1 and TRBV20-1. Multiple sclerosis patients had significantly lower normalized Chao1 diversity than controls.

This CDR3 contains 14 residues. Unique molecular identifiers had been added to the TCR beta cDNA libraries. Input of about 0.85 to 10 million T cells yielded around 500,000 cDNA molecules. TCRdb redid the calling of the PCR reads with MiXCR, one entry per CDR3 protein. The table includes about half a million distinct CDR3 sequences, approximately 31% detected once. The V and J genes are TRBV21-1 and TRBJ1-2; TRBD1 is the table's D call and was not checked against the DNA. TRBV21-1 is flagged as a pseudogene. The sequence was collected from a girl aged 2 to 17 with multiple sclerosis. Sequenced sample: blood. This chain's CDR3 is CASRETGGISGYTF. CDR3 in DNA: TGTGCCAGCAGGGAGACAGGGGGCATATCGGGCTACACCTTC.